Shown below are 26 T cell receptor beta chains from a single sample sequenced in a study of T cells in Graves' hyperthyroidism and ophthalmopathy. Amplification of TCR beta CDR3 regions was performed using RNA transcripts as template. TCR CDR3 regions were first amplified by RT-PCR with HTBI primers. TCRdb re-derived calls from the multiplex PCR reads in MiXCR, one entry per CDR3 protein. Among a few hundred thousand distinct CDR3 sequences, more than 20% were seen once, and the ten largest hold roughly 80%. The material sequenced was blood. These receptors all come from a man aged 50 to 59 with Graves' hyperthyroidism.

The gene calls are TRBV7-6 and TRBJ2-6; D uncertain. Looked up from germline, CDR1 is SGHVS and CDR2 is FNYEAQ. V shed 4 bases and J shed 0 bases, with 13 bases lying between them. The CDR3 consists of 17 residues. Here the CDR3 DNA reads TGTGCCAGCAGCTCCGCTGTGACGAGCTCTGGGGCCAACGTCCTGACTTTC. The encoded protein is CASSSAVTSSGANVLTF.

This clonotype has a handful of counts. CDR3 amino acids: CSARDLSREETQYF. In nucleotides, the CDR3 is TGCAGTGCTAGAGATTTGAGCAGGGAAGAGACCCAGTACTTC. The chain combines TRBV20-1 with TRBJ2-5; maybe TRBD1 (5 bases). The CDR3 sequence is 14 residues long. Trimming stripped 0 bases from V and 3 bases from J, with 11 bases between. Germline V gives CDR1 DFQATT, CDR2 SNEGSKA (reference sequence).

This clonotype was observed a handful of times. The V and J genes are TRBV2 and TRBJ2-3; possible D gene TRBD1, 5 bases. CDR3 length: 15 amino acids. Germline CDR1 is SNHLY and CDR2 is FYNNEI. Trimming cost V 7 bases and J 1 base, with 15 bases left between them. CDR3 region: CASTPLGAGTDTQYF. The DNA of the CDR3 is TGTGCCAGCACTCCGTTAGGGGCGGGCACAGATACGCAGTATTTT.

The chain links TRBV27 to TRBJ2-7, with D perhaps TRBD1 (6 bases). V lost 4 bases, J lost 2 bases, and 12 bases lay in between. Germline V gene sequence: CDR1 MNHEY, CDR2 SMNVEV (reference sequence). This CDR3 is built from 14 residues. This CDR3 reads CASSSTGWAYEQYF. Here the CDR3 DNA reads TGTGCCAGCAGTTCCACAGGGTGGGCCTACGAGCAGTACTTC.

This chain connects TRBV20-1 to TRBJ1-4; D is uncertain. The CDR3 loop spans 12 amino acids. Per the germline V gene, CDR1 is DFQATT and CDR2 is SNEGSKA (reference sequence). Trimming cost V 7 bases and J 7 bases, with 13 bases left between them. This chain's CDR3 is CSGFELGEKLFF. In DNA form, the CDR3 reads TGCAGTGGATTTGAATTGGGTGAAAAACTGTTTTTT.

The sample holds many counts of this clonotype. CDR3 in DNA: TGTGCCAGCAGCCAAGGGGGGGGTATGTACAATGAGCAGTTCTTC. Residues: CASSQGGGMYNEQFF. The gene calls are TRBV3-1 and TRBJ2-1; 7 bases match TRBD2. The CDR3 spans 15 residues. CDR1 and CDR2 (germline): LGHDT, YNNKEL (reference sequence). Losses at the gene ends were 1 base for V and 4 bases for J; bases not matched to a gene: 4.

A few counts support this clonotype. CDR3 loop: CAWTDSLNYGYTF. The CDR3 nucleotides read TGTGCCTGGACCGACAGCCTAAACTATGGCTACACCTTC. This chain uses TRBV30 with TRBJ1-2; perhaps TRBD1 as D (5 bases). Per germline, CDR1 GTSNPN and CDR2 SVGIG (reference sequence). V was clipped by 4 bases and J by 2 bases, with 11 bases between them. CDR3 length: 13 residues.

This clonotype has just a few counts. The chain carries TRBV4-1 and TRBJ2-7, with 12 bases fitting TRBD2. The length of the CDR3 is 18 residues. The trim removed 5 bases at V and 1 base at J, leaving 12 bases unmatched. Germline CDR1 MGHRA, CDR2 YSYEKL. The CDR3: CASSSAGLAGRGSYEQYF. CDR3 sequence (DNA): TGCGCCAGCAGCTCCGCCGGACTAGCGGGACGGGGGTCCTACGAGCAGTACTTC.

This clonotype was observed a handful of times. The chain joins TRBV27 to TRBJ2-7; tentative D call: TRBD2 (6 bases). Germline values: CDR1 MNHEY, CDR2 SMNVEV (reference sequence). The CDR3 consists of 17 residues. V gave up 2 bases and J gave up 7 bases, with 24 bases separating them. This CDR3 reads CASSLSNLDGSPREQYF. CDR3 DNA: TGTGCCAGCAGTTTAAGTAATTTGGACGGGAGCCCTCGGGAGCAGTACTTC.

This clonotype appeared a few times. The chain links TRBV5-1 to TRBJ2-7, with D perhaps matching TRBD2 (5 bases). Trimming took 3 bases from V and 0 from J, leaving 13 bases between them. The CDR3 is made up of 15 amino acids. Germline assignment: CDR1 SGHRS and CDR2 YFSETQ. The CDR3 reads CASSWSVTSSYEQYF. The CDR3 DNA reads TGCGCCAGCAGCTGGAGCGTAACTAGCTCCTACGAGCAGTACTTC.

This clonotype showed up many times. The J gene is TRBJ2-1, the V gene TRBV11-2; the D gene is possibly TRBD1 (5 bases). Germline V gives CDR1 SGHAT, CDR2 FQNNGV. CDR3 length: 12 amino acids. Deletions cut 2 bases from V and 12 bases from J, with 11 bases between. This CDR3 is CASSLPDTMQFF. CDR3 bases: TGTGCCAGCAGCTTACCGGACACCATGCAGTTCTTC.

The V gene is TRBV12-3 or TRBV12-4, the J gene TRBJ2-1; TRBD2 might be the D (5 bases). The CDR3 sequence is 16 residues long. Between the trimmed V and J ends, which lost 2 bases and 7 bases, there was a span of 18 bases. DNA for the CDR3: TGTGCCAGCAGTTTAAGTCGAGTCGGGGTGTTGAATGAGCAGTTCTTC. It is translated as CASSLSRVGVLNEQFF.

This clonotype was picked up many times. V usage is TRBV6-6 and J usage is TRBJ1-1, with D perhaps matching TRBD1 (5 bases). Germline lookup yields CDR1 MNHNY and CDR2 SVGAGI (reference sequence). The V gene lost 2 bases and the J gene lost 7 bases, with 8 bases spanning the gap. The CDR3 sequence is 12 residues long. CDR3 DNA: TGTGCCAGCAGTTACGGGGGGGGTGAAGCTTTCTTT. Protein product: CASSYGGGEAFF.

This clonotype was counted only a few times. This chain uses TRBV3-1 with TRBJ2-7; D is undetermined. The CDR3 runs to 15 residues. Germline CDR1 LGHDT, CDR2 YNNKEL (reference sequence). The germline V and J ends were trimmed by 1 base and 2 bases, with 12 bases remaining between them. As DNA, the CDR3 is TGTGCCAGCAGCCAAGGAAGGGCAGGAACCTACGAGCAGTACTTC. As protein: CASSQGRAGTYEQYF.

This clonotype turned up a few times. J is TRBJ2-3 and V is TRBV27; D remains unclear. With 6 bases removed from V and 4 bases from J, the gap between germline ends came to 14 bases. There are 14 residues in the CDR3. Looked up from germline, CDR1 is MNHEY and CDR2 is SMNVEV (reference sequence). As DNA, the CDR3 is TGTGCCAGCAGAGCGTCTTACGGTGCAGATACGCAGTATTTT. Amino acid sequence: CASRASYGADTQYF.

The V and J genes are TRBV19 and TRBJ2-1; no clear D. V lost 5 bases and J 6 bases, leaving 14 bases between the germline ends. The CDR3 loop spans 14 amino acids. Germline loops: CDR1 LNHDA, CDR2 SQIVND (reference sequence). This chain's CDR3 is CASSPRALLNEQFF. The CDR3 DNA reads as TGTGCCAGTAGTCCCCGGGCCCTTCTCAATGAGCAGTTCTTC.

There are many counts of this clonotype. The chain uses TRBV3-1 and TRBJ2-5, with D perhaps matching TRBD1 or TRBD2 (5 bases each). The CDR3 runs 14 residues. Germline V gene sequence: CDR1 LGHDT, CDR2 YNNKEL (reference sequence). The V and J ends lost 6 bases and 3 bases respectively, with 14 bases between them. The CDR3 loop reads CASRRSGTKETQYF. The CDR3 nucleotides are TGTGCCAGCAGACGCTCCGGGACGAAAGAGACCCAGTACTTC.

The chain links TRBV19 to TRBJ1-1; D may be TRBD1 (6 bases). The CDR3 totals 13 residues. The germline V gene has CDR1 LNHDA and CDR2 SQIVND (reference sequence). V lost 3 bases, J lost 7 bases, and 12 bases lay in between. CDR3 amino acids: CASSMGGAGEAFF. The CDR3 DNA is TGTGCCAGTAGTATGGGGGGGGCTGGTGAAGCTTTCTTT. The full variable domain, its missing parts supplied by reference TRBV19 and TRBJ1-1, is DGGITQSPKYLFRKEGQNVTLSCEQNLNHDAMYWYRQDPGQGLRLIYYSQIVNDFQKGDIAEGYSVSREKKESFPLTVTSAQKNPTAFYLCASSMGGAGEAFFGQGTRLTVV.

This clonotype was recorded a few times. This chain uses TRBV5-1 with TRBJ2-1; possible D gene TRBD2, 5 bases. There are 13 residues in the CDR3. CDR1 is SGHRS, CDR2 YFSETQ, per germline. Trimming took 6 bases from V and 3 from J, leaving 10 bases between them. In DNA form, the CDR3 reads TGCGCCAGCACCCTAACTAGCTACAATGAGCAGTTCTTC. It encodes CASTLTSYNEQFF. Based on the CDR3 plus reference TRBV5-1 and TRBJ2-1, the full variable domain is KAGVTQTPRYLIKTRGQQVTLSCSPISGHRSVSWYQQTPGQGLQFLFEYFSETQRNKGNFPGRFSGRQFSNSRSEMNVSTLELGDSALYLCASTLTSYNEQFFGPGTRLTVL.

V and J are TRBV12-3 or TRBV12-4 and TRBJ2-7; D tentatively fits TRBD1 or TRBD2 (5 bases each). Trimming took off 8 bases at V and 2 bases at J, with 22 bases between the two ends. This CDR3 is built from 16 residues. CDR3 in amino acids: CASSPPGTGWTYEQYF. The CDR3 coding sequence is TGTGCCAGCTCACCACCGGGGACCGGGTGGACCTACGAGCAGTACTTC.

This chain uses TRBV11-3 with TRBJ2-3; 12 positions match TRBD2. Germline CDR1 SGHNT, CDR2 YENEEA. This CDR3 contains 16 residues. The junction had 4 bases not matched to a gene; V was cut back by 3 bases and J by 3 bases. The CDR3 bases are TGTGCCAGCAGCTTTTCCACTAGCGGGAGGACAGATACGCAGTATTTT. Protein sequence: CASSFSTSGRTDTQYF.

A few counts support this clonotype. The chain links TRBV15 to TRBJ1-1, with D perhaps matching TRBD1 (6 bases). Germline CDR1 reads LNHNV; CDR2 reads YYDKDF (reference sequence). V dropped 0 bases and J dropped 7 bases, with 12 bases sitting between them. The CDR3 covers 14 residues. The CDR3 bases are TGTGCCACCAGCAGAGACGCCGGACAGTTTGAAGCTTTCTTT. Translated, it gives CATSRDAGQFEAFF.

The rearrangement uses TRBV24-1 and TRBJ1-1; TRBD1 is a possible D gene (5 bases). The CDR3 loop spans 14 amino acids. Germline loops: CDR1 KGHDR, CDR2 SFDVKD. Trimming removed 0 bases from V and 1 base from J, with 5 bases in between. The CDR3 region has the DNA TGTGCCACCAGTGATTTGGGACAGAACACTGAAGCTTTCTTT. The encoded protein is CATSDLGQNTEAFF.

At least ten counts were recorded for this clonotype. The V gene is TRBV29-1, the J gene TRBJ2-5, with 14 bases fitting TRBD2. The J segment lost 5 bases and the V segment lost 6 bases, leaving 8 bases of the junction unmatched. The CDR3 spans 15 residues. The germline V gene has CDR1 SQVTM and CDR2 ANQGSEA. Here the CDR3 DNA reads TGCAGCGTACGGGGACTAGCGGGAGATTTGGAGACCCAGTACTTC. It codes for CSVRGLAGDLETQYF.

V gene TRBV10-1 combines with J gene TRBJ2-1, with 7 bases aligning to TRBD2. The CDR3 length is 15 residues. V trimming: 4 bases; J trimming: 6 bases; junction bases outside the gene matches: 9. The V gene's germline CDR1 is WNHNN and CDR2 SYGVQD (reference sequence). The CDR3 reads CASSARRERGNEQFF. Here the CDR3 DNA reads TGCGCCAGCAGTGCGCGGCGGGAGAGGGGCAATGAGCAGTTCTTC.

This clonotype has only a few counts. The V call is TRBV11-3, the J call TRBJ2-2; a possible D gene is TRBD2 (5 bases). V was trimmed by 0 bases and J by 5 bases, leaving 10 bases between them. The CDR3 contains 15 residues. The germline V gene encodes CDR1 SGHNT and CDR2 YENEEA. CDR3 nucleotide sequence: TGTGCCAGCAGCTTAGATGAGCGGAGGACCGGGGAGCTGTTTTTT. This translates into CASSLDERRTGELFF.